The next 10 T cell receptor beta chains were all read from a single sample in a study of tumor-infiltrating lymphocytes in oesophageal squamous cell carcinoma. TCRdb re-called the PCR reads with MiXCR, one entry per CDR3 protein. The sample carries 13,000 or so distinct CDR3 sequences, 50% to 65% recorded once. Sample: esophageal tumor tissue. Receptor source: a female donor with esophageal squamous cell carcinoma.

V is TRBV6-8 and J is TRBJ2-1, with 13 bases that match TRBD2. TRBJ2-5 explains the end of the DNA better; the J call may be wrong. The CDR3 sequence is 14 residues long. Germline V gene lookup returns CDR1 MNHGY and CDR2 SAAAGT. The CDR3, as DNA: TGTGCCAGCACCTGGACTAGCGGGAGTGAGACCCAGTACTTC. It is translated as CASTWTSGSETQYF.

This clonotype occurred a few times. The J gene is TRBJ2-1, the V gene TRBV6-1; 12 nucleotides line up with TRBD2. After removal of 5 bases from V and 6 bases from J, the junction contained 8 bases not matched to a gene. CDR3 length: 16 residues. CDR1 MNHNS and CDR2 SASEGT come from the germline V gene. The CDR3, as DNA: TGTGCCAGCAGTTTGGCTAGCGGGAGGGCGGCCAATGAGCAGTTCTTC. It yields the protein CASSLASGRAANEQFF.

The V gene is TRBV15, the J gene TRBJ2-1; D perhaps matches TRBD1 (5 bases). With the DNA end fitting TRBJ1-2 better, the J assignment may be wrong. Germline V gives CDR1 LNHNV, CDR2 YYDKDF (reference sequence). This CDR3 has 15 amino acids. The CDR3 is CATSRGGASGGGYTF. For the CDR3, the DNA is TGTGCCACCAGCAGAGGAGGGGCCTCCGGAGGGGGCTACACCTTC.

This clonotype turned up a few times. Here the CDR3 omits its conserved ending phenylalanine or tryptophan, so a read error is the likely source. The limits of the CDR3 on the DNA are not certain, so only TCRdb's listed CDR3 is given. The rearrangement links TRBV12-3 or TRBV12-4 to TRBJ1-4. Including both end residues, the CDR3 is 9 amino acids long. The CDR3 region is CASSLASRV.

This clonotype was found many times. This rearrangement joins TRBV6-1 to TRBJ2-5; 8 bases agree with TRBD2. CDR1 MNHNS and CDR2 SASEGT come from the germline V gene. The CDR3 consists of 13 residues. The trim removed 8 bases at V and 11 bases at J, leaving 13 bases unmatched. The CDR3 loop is CASSGGADNEQYF. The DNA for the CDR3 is TGTGCCAGCTCCGGGGGGGCCGATAATGAGCAGTACTTC.

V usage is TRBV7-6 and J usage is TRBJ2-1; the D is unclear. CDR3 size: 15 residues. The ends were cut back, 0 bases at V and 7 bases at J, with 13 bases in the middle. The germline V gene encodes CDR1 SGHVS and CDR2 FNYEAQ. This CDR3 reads CASSLAPGSYNEQFF. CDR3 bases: TGTGCCAGCAGCTTAGCGCCAGGTAGCTATAATGAGCAGTTCTTC.

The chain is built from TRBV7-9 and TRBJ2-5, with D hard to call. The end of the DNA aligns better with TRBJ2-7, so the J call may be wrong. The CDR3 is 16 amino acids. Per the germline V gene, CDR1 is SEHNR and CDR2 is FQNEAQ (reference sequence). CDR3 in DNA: TGTGCCAGCAGCTTAAGCATTAATCCCTCCTCCTACGAGCAGTACTTC. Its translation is CASSLSINPSSYEQYF.

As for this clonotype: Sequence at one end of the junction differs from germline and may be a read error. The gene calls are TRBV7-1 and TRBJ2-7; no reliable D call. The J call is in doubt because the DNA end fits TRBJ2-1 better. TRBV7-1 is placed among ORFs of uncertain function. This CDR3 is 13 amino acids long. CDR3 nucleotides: TGTGCCAGCAGATCAGAGACCGCCAATGAGCAGTTCTTC. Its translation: CASRSETANEQFF.

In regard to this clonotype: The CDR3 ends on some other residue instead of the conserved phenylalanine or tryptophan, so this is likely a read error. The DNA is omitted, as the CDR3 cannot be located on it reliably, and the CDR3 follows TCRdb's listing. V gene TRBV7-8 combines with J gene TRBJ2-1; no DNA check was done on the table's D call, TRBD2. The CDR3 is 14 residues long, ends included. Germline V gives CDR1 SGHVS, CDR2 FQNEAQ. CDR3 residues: CASSQGISPLHFGN.

CDR3 nucleotide sequence: TGTGCCAGCAGCTTGGATAGAAGACAAGAGACCCAGTACTTC. It encodes CASSLDRRQETQYF. The V gene is TRBV7-6, the J gene TRBJ2-5; D call uncertain. With 3 bases removed from V and 2 bases from J, the gap between germline ends came to 10 bases. CDR1 and CDR2 (germline): SGHVS, FNYEAQ. The CDR3 has 14 amino acids. The full variable domain, rest sourced from reference TRBV7-6 and TRBJ2-5, is GAGVSQSPRYKVTKRGQDVALRCDPISGHVSLYWYRQALGQGPEFLTYFNYEAQQDKSGLPNDRFSAERPEGSISTLTIQRTEQRDSAMYRCASSLDRRQETQYFGPGTRLLVL.